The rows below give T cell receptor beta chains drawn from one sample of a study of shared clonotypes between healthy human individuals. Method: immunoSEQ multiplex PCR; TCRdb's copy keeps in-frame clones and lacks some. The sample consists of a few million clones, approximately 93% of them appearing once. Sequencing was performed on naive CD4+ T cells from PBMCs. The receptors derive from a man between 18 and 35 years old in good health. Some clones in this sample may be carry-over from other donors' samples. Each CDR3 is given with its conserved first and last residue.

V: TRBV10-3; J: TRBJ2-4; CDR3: CAISGGEGTKNIQYF
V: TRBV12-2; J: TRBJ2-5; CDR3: CASRLGGQYQETQYF
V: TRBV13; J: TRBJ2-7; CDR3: CASSFFYEQYF
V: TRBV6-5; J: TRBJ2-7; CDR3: CASSVTGTYEQYF
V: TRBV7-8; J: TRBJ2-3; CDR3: CASSRRDRGRGDTQYF
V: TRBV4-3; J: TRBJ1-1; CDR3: CASGRGGMNTEAFF
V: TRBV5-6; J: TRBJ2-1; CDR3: CASSLYLGLVYNEQFF
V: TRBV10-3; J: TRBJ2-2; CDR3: CAISEGRGTGTGELFF
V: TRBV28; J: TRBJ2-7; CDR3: CASSSPTGIYEQYF
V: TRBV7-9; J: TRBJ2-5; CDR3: CASTLVGAATQETQYF
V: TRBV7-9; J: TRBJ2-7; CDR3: CASSRLGLAGSYEQYF
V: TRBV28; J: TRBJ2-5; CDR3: CASKQGGETQYF
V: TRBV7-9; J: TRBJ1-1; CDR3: CASSLARTGGRTEAFF
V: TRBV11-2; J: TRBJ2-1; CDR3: CASSLDVGDRGSNEQFF
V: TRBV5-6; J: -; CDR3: CASSQRIPGRAPYEQYF
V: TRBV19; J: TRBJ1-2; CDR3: CASTTGQGYGYTF
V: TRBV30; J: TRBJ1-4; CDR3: CAWSGTGTFLFF
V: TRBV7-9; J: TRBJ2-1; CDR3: CASGEGRLAGGSMDEQFF
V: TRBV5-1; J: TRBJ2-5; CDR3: CASSLEGLAGTETQYF
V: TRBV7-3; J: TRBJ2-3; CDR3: CASSRTGDSTDTQYF
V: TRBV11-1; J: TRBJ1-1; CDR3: CASSFYREMNTEAFF
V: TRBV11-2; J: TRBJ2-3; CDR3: CASSSGLAGLFTDTQYF
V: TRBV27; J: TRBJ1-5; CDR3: CASRYTGEQYSNQPQHF
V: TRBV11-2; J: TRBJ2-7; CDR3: CASSLQQVGWLEQYF
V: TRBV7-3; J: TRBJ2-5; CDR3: CASSQGTGGETQYF
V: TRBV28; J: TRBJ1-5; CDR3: CASSRTDSNQPQHF